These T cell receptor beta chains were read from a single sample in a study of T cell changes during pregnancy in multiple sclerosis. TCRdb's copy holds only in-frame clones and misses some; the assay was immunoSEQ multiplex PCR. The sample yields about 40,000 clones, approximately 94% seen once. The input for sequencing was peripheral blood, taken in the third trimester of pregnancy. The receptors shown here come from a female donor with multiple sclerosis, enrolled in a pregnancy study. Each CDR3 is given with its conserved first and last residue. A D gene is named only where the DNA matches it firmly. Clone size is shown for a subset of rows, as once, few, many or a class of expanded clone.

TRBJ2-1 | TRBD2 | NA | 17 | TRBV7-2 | TGTGCCAGCAGCACTTCTAGCGGGAGCTCGTCTCACAATGAGCAGTTCTTC | CASSTSSGSSSHNEQFF
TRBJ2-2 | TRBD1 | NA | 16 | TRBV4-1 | TGCGCCAGCAGCCAATCGGACAGGGCGAACACCGGGGAGCTGTTTTTT | CASSQSDRANTGELFF
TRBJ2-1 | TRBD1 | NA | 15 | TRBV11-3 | TGTGCCAGCAGCCGACCGGGACAGCGATACAATGAGCAGTTCTTC | CASSRPGQRYNEQFF
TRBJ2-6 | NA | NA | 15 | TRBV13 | TGTGCCAGCAGCCCAACAGGGCCCGGGGCCAACGTCCTGACTTTC | CASSPTGPGANVLTF
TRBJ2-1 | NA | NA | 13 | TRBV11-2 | TGTGCCAGCAGCTTAGGAGGGTCCCATGAGCAGTTCTTC | CASSLGGSHEQFF
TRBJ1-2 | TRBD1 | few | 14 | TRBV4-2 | TGTGCCAGCAGCCCCCGGGACAGGGAATATGGCTACACCTTC | CASSPRDREYGYTF
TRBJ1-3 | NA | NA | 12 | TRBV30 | TGTGCCTGGAGTCCGGGGATGAACACCATATATTTT | CAWSPGMNTIYF
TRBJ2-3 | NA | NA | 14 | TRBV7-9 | TGTGCCAGCAGCCTGGGGAGAGCCACAGATACGCAGTATTTT | CASSLGRATDTQYF
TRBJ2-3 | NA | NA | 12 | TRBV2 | TGTGCCAGCAGCCACAGGGCAGATACGCAGTATTTT | CASSHRADTQYF
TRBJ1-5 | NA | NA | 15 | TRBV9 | TGTGCCAGCAGCGTAGGGGACACAGGGATGCAGCCCCAGCATTTT | CASSVGDTGMQPQHF
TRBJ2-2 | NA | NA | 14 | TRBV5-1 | TGCGCCAGCAGCTTGATTCAGGGGACCGGGGAGCTGTTTTTT | CASSLIQGTGELFF
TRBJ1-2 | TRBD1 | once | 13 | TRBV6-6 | TGTGCCAGCAGTTACCACGACAGGGATGGCTACACCTTC | CASSYHDRDGYTF
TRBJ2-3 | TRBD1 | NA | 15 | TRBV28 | TGTGCCAGCAGTTTCTATTCCAGGGGGAAGGATACGCAGTATTTT | CASSFYSRGKDTQYF
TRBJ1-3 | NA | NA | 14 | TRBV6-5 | TGTGCCAGCAGTTACGCGAAGAGTCGGGACACCATATATTTT | CASSYAKSRDTIYF
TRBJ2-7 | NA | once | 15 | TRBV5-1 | TGCGCCAGCAGCACCAACCTCGGGCCCCAGGGAGAGCAGTACTTC | CASSTNLGPQGEQYF
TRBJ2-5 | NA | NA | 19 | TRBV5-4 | TGTGCCAGCAGCTTGGCGGGGGGGCGAAACAGGGGGCTCATCGAGACCCAGTACTTC | CASSLAGGRNRGLIETQYF
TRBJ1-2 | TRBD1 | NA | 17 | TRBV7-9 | TGTGCCAGCAGCCTAGGAAGCGGCGACAGGGGTTCTGGTGGCTACACCTTC | CASSLGSGDRGSGGYTF
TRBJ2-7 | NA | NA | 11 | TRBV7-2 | TGTGCCAGCAGCTCCGCCTACGAGCAGTACTTC | CASSSAYEQYF
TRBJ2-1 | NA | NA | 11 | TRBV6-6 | TGTGCCAGCAGTTACGGACAACGGGAGTTCTTC | CASSYGQREFF
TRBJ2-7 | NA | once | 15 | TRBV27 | TGTGCCAGCAGTTTAGAGGGGGTTTCGTCCTACGAGCAGTACTTC | CASSLEGVSSYEQYF
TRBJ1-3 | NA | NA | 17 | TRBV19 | TGTGCCAGTAGTATCTCCCTCGACTGGAGCTCTGGAAACACCATATATTTT | CASSISLDWSSGNTIYF
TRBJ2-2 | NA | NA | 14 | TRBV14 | TGTGCCAGCAGCCAACAGACGGGCACCGGGGAGCTGTTTTTT | CASSQQTGTGELFF
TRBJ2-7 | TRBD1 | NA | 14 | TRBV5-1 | TGCGCCAGCAGCTTGGGGGACAGGGGCTACGAGCAGTACTTC | CASSLGDRGYEQYF
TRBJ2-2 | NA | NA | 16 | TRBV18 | TGTGCCAGCTCGAAGGACAGTCCGTTAATTCCCGGGGAGCTGTTTTTT | CASSKDSPLIPGELFF
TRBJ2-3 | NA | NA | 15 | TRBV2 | TGTGCCAGCACAGCGAGGATCTCTACCACAGATACGCAGTATTTT | CASTARISTTDTQYF
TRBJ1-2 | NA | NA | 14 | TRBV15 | TGTGCCACCAGCATAGGGGGGGGTAACTATGGCTACACCTTC | CATSIGGGNYGYTF
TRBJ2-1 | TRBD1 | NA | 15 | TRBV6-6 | TGTGCCAGCAGTTCGGGACAGGGCCCTTACAATGAGCAGTTCTTC | CASSSGQGPYNEQFF
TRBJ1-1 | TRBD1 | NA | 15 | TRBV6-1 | TGTGCCAGCAGTTCGGGACAGGGGGCGAAGGTGGAAGCTTTCTTT | CASSSGQGAKVEAFF
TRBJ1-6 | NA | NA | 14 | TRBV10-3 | TGTGCCATCAGTGATCAGGGTAGTAATTCACCCCTCCACTTT | CAISDQGSNSPLHF
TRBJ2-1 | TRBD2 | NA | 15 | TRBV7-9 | TGTGCCAGCAGCTTCCCGGGGGGAAGCTACAATGAGCAGTTCTTC | CASSFPGGSYNEQFF
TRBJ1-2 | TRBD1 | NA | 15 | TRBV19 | TGTGCCAGTAGTCTAGGTGGGACAGAACCCTATGGCTACACCTTC | CASSLGGTEPYGYTF
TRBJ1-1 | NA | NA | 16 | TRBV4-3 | TGCGCCAGCAGCCAAGAGGCAGGGCCTTCGAACACTGAAGCTTTCTTT | CASSQEAGPSNTEAFF